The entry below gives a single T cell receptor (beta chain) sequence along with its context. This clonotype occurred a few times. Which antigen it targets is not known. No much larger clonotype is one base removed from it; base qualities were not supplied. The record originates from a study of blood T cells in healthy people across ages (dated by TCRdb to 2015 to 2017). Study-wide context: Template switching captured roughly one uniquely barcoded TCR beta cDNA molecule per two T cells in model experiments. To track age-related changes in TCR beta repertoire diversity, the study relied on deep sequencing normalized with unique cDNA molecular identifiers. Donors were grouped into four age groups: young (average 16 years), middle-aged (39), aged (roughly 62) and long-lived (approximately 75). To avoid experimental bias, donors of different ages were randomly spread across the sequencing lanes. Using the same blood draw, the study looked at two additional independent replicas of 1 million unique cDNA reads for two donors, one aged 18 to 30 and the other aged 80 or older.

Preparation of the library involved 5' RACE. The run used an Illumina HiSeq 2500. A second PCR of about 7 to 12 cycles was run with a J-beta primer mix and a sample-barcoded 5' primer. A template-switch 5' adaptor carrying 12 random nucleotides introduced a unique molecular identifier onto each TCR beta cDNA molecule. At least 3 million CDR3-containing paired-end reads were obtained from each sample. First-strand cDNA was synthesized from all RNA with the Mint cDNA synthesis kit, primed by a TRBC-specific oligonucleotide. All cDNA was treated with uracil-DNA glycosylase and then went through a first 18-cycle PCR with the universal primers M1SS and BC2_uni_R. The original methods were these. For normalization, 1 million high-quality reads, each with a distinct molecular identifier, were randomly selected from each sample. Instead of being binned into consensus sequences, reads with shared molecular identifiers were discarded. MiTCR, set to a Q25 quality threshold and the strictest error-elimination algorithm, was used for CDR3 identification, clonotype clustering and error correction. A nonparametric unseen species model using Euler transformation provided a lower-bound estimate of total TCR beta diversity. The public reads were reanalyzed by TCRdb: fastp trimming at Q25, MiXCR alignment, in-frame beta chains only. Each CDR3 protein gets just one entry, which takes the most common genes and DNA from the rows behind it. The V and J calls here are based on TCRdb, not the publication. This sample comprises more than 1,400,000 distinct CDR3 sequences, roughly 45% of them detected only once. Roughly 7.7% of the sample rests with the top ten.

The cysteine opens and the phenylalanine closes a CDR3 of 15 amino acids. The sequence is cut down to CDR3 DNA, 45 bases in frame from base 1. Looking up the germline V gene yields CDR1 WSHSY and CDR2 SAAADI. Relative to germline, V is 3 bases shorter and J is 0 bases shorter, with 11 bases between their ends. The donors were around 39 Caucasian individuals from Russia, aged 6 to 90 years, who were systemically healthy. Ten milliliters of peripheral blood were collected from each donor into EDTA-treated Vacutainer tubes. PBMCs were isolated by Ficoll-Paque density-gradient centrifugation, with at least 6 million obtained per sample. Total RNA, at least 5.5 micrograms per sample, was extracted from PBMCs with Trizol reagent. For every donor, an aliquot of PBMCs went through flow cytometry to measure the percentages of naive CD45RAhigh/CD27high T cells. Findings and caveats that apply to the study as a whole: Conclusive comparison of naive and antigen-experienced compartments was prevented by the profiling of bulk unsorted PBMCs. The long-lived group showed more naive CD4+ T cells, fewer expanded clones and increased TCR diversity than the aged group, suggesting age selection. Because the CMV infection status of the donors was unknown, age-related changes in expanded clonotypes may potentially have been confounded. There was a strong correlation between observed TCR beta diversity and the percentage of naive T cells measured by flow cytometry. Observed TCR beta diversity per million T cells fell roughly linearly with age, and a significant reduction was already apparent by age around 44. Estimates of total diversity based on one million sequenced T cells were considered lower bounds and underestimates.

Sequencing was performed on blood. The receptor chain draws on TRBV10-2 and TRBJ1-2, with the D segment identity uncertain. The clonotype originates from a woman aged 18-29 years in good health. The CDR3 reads CASSDRTAANYGYTF. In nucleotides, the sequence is TGCGCCAGCAGTGACCGGACGGCAGCTAACTATGGCTACACCTTC.